The 26 T cell receptor beta chains in this list originate from one sample, sequenced in a study of blood T cell repertoires in COVID-19. Only in-frame clones appear in the TCRdb table, and some are missing; sequencing was by immunoSEQ multiplex PCR. The table has 200,000 to 300,000 clones, around 84% seen once. The sequenced sample was peripheral blood. These receptor sequences come from a man between 40 and 49 years old who had recovered from COVID-19.

The V gene is TRBV27, the J gene TRBJ2-1, with D unresolved. Trimming pared 2 bases from V and 9 bases from J, leaving 14 bases between. Germline CDR1 and CDR2: MNHEY and SMNVEV (reference sequence). The CDR3 is made up of 14 amino acids. CDR3 sequence reads: CASSLDNGSGEQFF. As DNA, the CDR3 is TGTGCCAGCAGTTTAGATAATGGTTCGGGTGAGCAGTTCTTC.

The chain uses TRBV30 and TRBJ1-1; 7 bases agree with TRBD1. The junction had 10 bases not matched to a gene; V was cut back by 5 bases and J by 4 bases. The CDR3 spans 14 residues. CDR1 is GTSNPN and CDR2 is SVGIG in the germline V gene (reference sequence). CDR3 loop: CAWDEGAGLTEAFF. The CDR3 DNA sequence: TGTGCCTGGGATGAGGGGGCAGGGCTCACTGAAGCTTTCTTT.

The chain combines TRBV27 with TRBJ1-4; 7 positions agree with TRBD1. Germline CDR1 is MNHEY and CDR2 is SMNVEV (reference sequence). The CDR3 consists of 18 residues. The V segment lost 1 base and the J segment 2 bases; nucleotides outside the gene matches: 10. The CDR3 DNA reads as TGTGCCAGCAGTTTATTAGGGGGCGGGAGGCCCACTAATGAAAAACTGTTTTTT. Its protein product is CASSLLGGGRPTNEKLFF.

The chain carries TRBV19 and TRBJ1-1, with a weak D call TRBD1 (5 bases). CDR1 is LNHDA, CDR2 SQIVND, per germline (reference sequence). This CDR3 contains 15 residues. The V end lost 1 base, the J end lost 1 base, and 10 bases lay between the germline ends. This chain's CDR3 is CASSIGAGRNTEAFF. The CDR3 DNA is TGTGCCAGTAGTATAGGCGCAGGGCGGAACACTGAAGCTTTCTTT. The full variable domain, with the rest looked up from reference TRBV19 and TRBJ1-1, is DGGITQSPKYLFRKEGQNVTLSCEQNLNHDAMYWYRQDPGQGLRLIYYSQIVNDFQKGDIAEGYSVSREKKESFPLTVTSAQKNPTAFYLCASSIGAGRNTEAFFGQGTRLTVV.

The CDR3 nucleotides are TGTGCCAGCAGCCCAGGGAATCAGCCCCAGCATTTT. The encoded protein is CASSPGNQPQHF. This chain connects TRBV5-6 to TRBJ1-5; TRBD1 might be the D (5 bases). The CDR3 covers 12 residues. The V end lost 4 bases, the J end lost 4 bases, and 6 bases lay between the germline ends. From germline, CDR1 is SGHDT and CDR2 YYEEEE.

The chain employs TRBV27 and TRBJ2-7; TRBD1 matches 7 bases. Germline lookup yields CDR1 MNHEY and CDR2 SMNVEV (reference sequence). The CDR3 spans 14 residues. Trimming removed 4 bases from V and 2 bases from J; junction bases left unmatched: 5. The DNA of the CDR3 is TGTGCCAGCAGTTCGAGGGACAGTCCCTACGAGCAGTACTTC. Amino acid sequence: CASSSRDSPYEQYF.

J is TRBJ2-7 and V is TRBV10-2; tentative D call: TRBD2 (5 bases). The CDR3 has 12 amino acids. Germline V gene lookup returns CDR1 WSHSY and CDR2 SAAADI. Between the trimmed V and J ends, which lost 5 bases and 3 bases, there was a span of 8 bases. The CDR3 DNA is TGCGCCAGCAGTCCTAGCATCTACGAGCAGTACTTC. Protein: CASSPSIYEQYF.

The chain links TRBV10-2 to TRBJ1-3; D may be TRBD1 (6 bases). Germline CDR1 WSHSY, CDR2 SAAADI. The germline V and J ends were trimmed by 8 bases and 3 bases, with 14 bases remaining between them. The CDR3 covers 14 residues. In DNA, the CDR3 is TGCGCCAGCTCCAGGGGTAAGGATGGAAACACCATATATTTT. Translation gives CASSRGKDGNTIYF.

The genes are TRBV2 and TRBJ1-2, with 8 bases that match TRBD1. Germline CDR1 reads SNHLY; CDR2 reads FYNNEI. V was pared by 6 bases and J by 2 bases, with 2 bases of the junction left unmatched. The CDR3 runs to 13 residues. The CDR3 region has the DNA TGTGCCAGCAGCGGACAGGGCAACTATGGCTACACCTTC. Amino acids: CASSGQGNYGYTF.

This CDR3 reads CSASSGDSRGRGTEAFF. The CDR3 DNA reads as TGCAGTGCTAGTTCAGGCGATTCGAGGGGAAGGGGGACTGAAGCTTTCTTT. V and J are TRBV20-1 and TRBJ1-1, with a tentative D call TRBD1 (6 bases). Looked up from germline, CDR1 is DFQATT and CDR2 is SNEGSKA (reference sequence). V lost 3 bases, J lost 5 bases, and 25 bases lay in between. The length of the CDR3 is 17 residues.

This chain uses TRBV4-1 with TRBJ2-7; TRBD1 matches 8 bases. V shed 4 bases and J 6 bases; nucleotides not matched to a gene: 11. Germline lookup yields CDR1 MGHRA and CDR2 YSYEKL. This CDR3 contains 15 residues. CDR3 DNA sequence: TGCGCCAGCAGCCCTCTCTCGGGACAGGTTCGCGAGCAGTACTTC. Encoded protein: CASSPLSGQVREQYF.

The CDR3 DNA is TGTGCCAGCTCACCACGTAGCGAGCAAGAGACCCAGTACTTC. Its translation is CASSPRSEQETQYF. The chain is built from TRBV18 and TRBJ2-5; possibly TRBD2 for D (5 bases). V lost 1 base, J lost 2 bases, and 8 bases lay in between. The CDR3 sequence is 14 residues long. CDR1 KGHSH and CDR2 LQKENI come from the germline V gene.

The chain is built from TRBV7-9 and TRBJ1-2; no definite D call. Germline V gene data show CDR1 as SEHNR and CDR2 as FQNEAQ (reference sequence). This CDR3 comprises 14 residues. V was clipped by 4 bases and J by 4 bases, with 13 bases between them. The CDR3 reads CASSYPGVTYGYTF. The CDR3 region has the DNA TGTGCCAGCAGCTACCCCGGGGTGACCTATGGCTACACCTTC. Supplemented by reference TRBV7-9 and TRBJ1-2, the full variable domain reads DTGVSQNPRHKITKRGQNVTFRCDPISEHNRLYWYRQTLGQGPEFLTYFQNEAQLEKSRLLSDRFSAERPKGSFSTLEIQRTEQGDSAMYLCASSYPGVTYGYTFGSGTRLTVV.

The CDR3 here is CASSLARTPLNEKLFF. CDR3 coding DNA: TGTGCCAGCAGCTTAGCGAGGACACCATTAAATGAAAAACTGTTTTTT. This sequence joins TRBV7-6 and TRBJ1-4; D is perhaps TRBD1 (5 bases). V dropped 0 bases and J dropped 5 bases, with 13 bases sitting between them. This CDR3 has 16 residues. Germline V gene lookup returns CDR1 SGHVS and CDR2 FNYEAQ.

The J gene is TRBJ1-1, the V gene TRBV28; D may be TRBD1 (5 bases). V lost 3 bases and J 5 bases, leaving 16 bases between the germline ends. Germline-derived CDR1 and CDR2 are MDHEN and SYDVKM. This CDR3 is built from 15 residues. CDR3 sequence: CASSFGGAERTEAFF. The CDR3 coding sequence is TGTGCCAGCAGTTTCGGAGGGGCGGAGAGGACTGAAGCTTTCTTT.

The J gene is TRBJ2-3, the V gene TRBV19; the match to TRBD2 covers 7 bases. After removal of 4 bases from V and 0 bases from J, the junction contained 1 base not matched to a gene. The CDR3 has 14 residues. Per the germline V gene, CDR1 is LNHDA and CDR2 is SQIVND (reference sequence). This chain's CDR3 is CASSSGRSTDTQYF. The CDR3 DNA reads as TGTGCCAGTAGTAGCGGGAGAAGCACAGATACGCAGTATTTT. The whole variable domain, filled in from reference TRBV19 and TRBJ2-3, reads DGGITQSPKYLFRKEGQNVTLSCEQNLNHDAMYWYRQDPGQGLRLIYYSQIVNDFQKGDIAEGYSVSREKKESFPLTVTSAQKNPTAFYLCASSSGRSTDTQYFGPGTRLTVL.

This sequence joins TRBV6-4 and TRBJ1-5; D is perhaps TRBD1 (5 bases). Per the germline V gene, CDR1 is MRHNA and CDR2 is SNTAGT. There are 20 residues in the CDR3. Trimming took 0 bases from V and 3 from J, leaving 24 bases between them. The chain's CDR3 is CASSDSEARDYREYNQPQHF. For the CDR3, the DNA is TGTGCCAGCAGTGACTCTGAAGCCAGGGACTATCGGGAGTACAATCAGCCCCAGCATTTT.

This sequence joins TRBV21-1 and TRBJ2-1; TRBD1 was called by the table and not checked on the DNA. TRBV21-1 is classified as a pseudogene. This CDR3 has 18 residues. The CDR3 loop reads CASSKGGTGGDSYNEQFF. CDR3 DNA: TGTGCCAGCAGCAAAGGAGGGACAGGGGGTGACTCCTACAATGAGCAGTTCTTC.

The V and J genes are TRBV2 and TRBJ2-7; possible D gene TRBD2, 6 bases. Germline CDR1 and CDR2: SNHLY and FYNNEI. V was trimmed by 7 bases and J by 0 bases, leaving 13 bases between them. The CDR3 loop spans 14 amino acids. The DNA of the CDR3 is TGTGCCAGCATGTTTAGCGGTAGCTCCTACGAGCAGTACTTC. Its protein is CASMFSGSSYEQYF. The full variable domain, its missing parts supplied by reference TRBV2 and TRBJ2-7, is EPEVTQTPSHQVTQMGQEVILRCVPISNHLYFYWYRQILGQKVEFLVSFYNNEISEKSEIFDDQFSVERPDGSNFTLKIRSTKLEDSAMYFCASMFSGSSYEQYFGPGTRLTVT.

This chain joins TRBV5-1 and TRBJ2-3; tentatively, D is TRBD2 (5 bases). Trimming shortened V by 0 bases and J by 4 bases, and 9 bases separated the two germline ends. This CDR3 region has 14 residues. Germline CDR1 reads SGHRS; CDR2 reads YFSETQ. CDR3: CASSLAGIPDTQYF. CDR3 sequence (DNA): TGCGCCAGCAGCTTGGCCGGGATCCCAGATACGCAGTATTTT.

This chain links TRBV6-2 or TRBV6-3 with TRBJ2-5; D remains ambiguous. Germline CDR1 MNHEY, CDR2 SVGEGT. The CDR3 sequence is 13 residues long. V lost 4 bases and J lost 2, with 8 bases in between. The DNA of the CDR3 is TGTGCCAGCAGTTCCCAGGTACAAGAGACCCAGTACTTC. Protein: CASSSQVQETQYF.

The V and J genes are TRBV29-1 and TRBJ1-5; no clear D gene. Trimming left V 4 bases short and J 6 bases short, with 10 bases between. CDR3 length equals 12 residues. The germline V gene has CDR1 SQVTM and CDR2 ANQGSEA. CDR3 sequence reads: CSVVARGQPQHF. The DNA of the CDR3 is TGCAGCGTTGTGGCACGGGGTCAGCCCCAGCATTTT.

This clone turned up a few times. Different DNA sequences within this sample yield the same CDR3. The V and J genes are TRBV9 and TRBJ2-3; D call uncertain. This CDR3 has 13 residues. V gave up 2 bases and J gave up 3 bases, with 7 bases separating them. CDR1 and CDR2 from the germline V gene are SGDLS and YYNGEE. The CDR3 here is CASSVQITDTQYF. CDR3 in DNA: TGTGCCAGCAGCGTTCAGATTACAGATACGCAGTATTTT.

The J gene is TRBJ1-1, the V gene TRBV7-2; 9 nucleotides match TRBD1. V trimming: 4 bases; J trimming: 3 bases; junction bases outside the gene matches: 3. This CDR3 contains 14 residues. Germline V lookup: CDR1 SGHTA, CDR2 FQGNSA. This CDR3 reads CASSSRTGDTEAFF. In DNA form, the CDR3 reads TGTGCCAGCAGCTCCAGGACAGGGGACACTGAAGCTTTCTTT.

V gene TRBV19 combines with J gene TRBJ2-7; D is undetermined. The V and J ends lost 4 bases and 2 bases respectively, with 6 bases between them. This CDR3 region has 12 residues. The V gene's germline CDR1 is LNHDA and CDR2 SQIVND (reference sequence). This CDR3 reads CASSSLPYEQYF. The CDR3 nucleotides are TGTGCCAGTAGTAGCCTACCCTACGAGCAGTACTTC.

The chain combines TRBV6-5 with TRBJ1-2; D gene uncertain. CDR1 is MNHEY and CDR2 is SVGAGI in the germline V gene. The CDR3 runs 11 residues. V was shortened by 4 bases and J by 7 bases, with 7 bases between the two germline ends. The CDR3 DNA follows: TGTGCCAGCAGTTCCGGGTTTGGCTACACCTTC. This codes for CASSSGFGYTF.